Listed below are T cell receptor beta chains from one sample, sequenced in a study of CDR3 diversity in severe acne. TCRdb reprocessed the PCR reads via MiXCR and lists one record per CDR3 protein. The sample lists tens of thousands of distinct CDR3 sequences; 45% to 55% were seen once. Sequencing was done on a sample of blood. These TCRs come from a male donor in good health, without acne. CDR3s include the opening cysteine and the closing phenylalanine or tryptophan. The D gene is left open where the match is weak. Part of the rows lack a size; the others show once, few, many or a class for expanded clones.

clone size: many
V gene: TRBV3-1
D gene: -
J gene: TRBJ2-1
CDR3 DNA: TGTGCCAGCAGCCAAGGAGGCGGGATGTCCTACAATGAGCAGTTCTTC
CDR3 protein: CASSQGGGMSYNEQFF

clone size: -
V gene: TRBV7-9
D gene: -
J gene: TRBJ2-1
CDR3 DNA: TGTACCATCTCAACTGGGCTTGAACAGGCCTTC
CDR3 protein: CTISTGLEQAF

clone size: medium-sized
V gene: TRBV29-1
D gene: -
J gene: TRBJ2-7
CDR3 DNA: TGCAGCGTTCACGGTGGGTCCTACGAGCAGTACTTC
CDR3 protein: CSVHGGSYEQYF

clone size: -
V gene: TRBV2
D gene: TRBD1
J gene: TRBJ2-1
CDR3 DNA: TGTGCCAGCACTCAAGCGGAGGACAGGGTAATGATCGGTGAGCAGTTCTTC
CDR3 protein: CASTQAEDRVMIGEQFF

clone size: many
V gene: TRBV7-8
D gene: -
J gene: TRBJ1-2
CDR3 DNA: TGTGCCAGCAGCCCCATCAATGTTGCGGGCTCAGCCTATGGCTACACCTTC
CDR3 protein: CASSPINVAGSAYGYTF

clone size: few
V gene: TRBV7-2
D gene: TRBD1
J gene: TRBJ1-2
CDR3 DNA: TGTGCCAGCACCAGGACAGGTACTGGCTACACCTTC
CDR3 protein: CASTRTGTGYTF

clone size: -
V gene: TRBV7-2
D gene: TRBD1
J gene: TRBJ1-2
CDR3 DNA: TGTGCCAGCAGCCTCCGAAATCCGGGACAGATATATGGCTACACCTTC
CDR3 protein: CASSLRNPGQIYGYTF

clone size: -
V gene: TRBV5-1
D gene: TRBD1
J gene: TRBJ1-5
CDR3 DNA: TGCGCCAGCAGCCTTGGAGCGACAGGGTTCAGGCAGCCCCAGCATTTT
CDR3 protein: CASSLGATGFRQPQHF

clone size: -
V gene: TRBV29-1
D gene: -
J gene: TRBJ2-1
CDR3 DNA: TGCAGCGTTGAGGGAGTTGGCAATGAGCAGTTCTTC
CDR3 protein: CSVEGVGNEQFF

clone size: few
V gene: TRBV20-1
D gene: -
J gene: TRBJ2-5
CDR3 DNA: TGCAGTGCTCCAAGGGCGCCAAAAGAGACCCAGTACTTC
CDR3 protein: CSAPRAPKETQYF

clone size: -
V gene: TRBV7-2
D gene: TRBD2
J gene: TRBJ2-5
CDR3 DNA: TGTGCCAGCAGTTGGACTAGCGGGAGACTCCAAGAGACCCAGTACTTC
CDR3 protein: CASSWTSGRLQETQYF

clone size: -
V gene: TRBV25-1
D gene: TRBD1
J gene: TRBJ1-1
CDR3 DNA: TGTGCCAGCAGCTTGGTGGGACAGGAAGCTTTCTTT
CDR3 protein: CASSLVGQEAFF

clone size: -
V gene: TRBV29-1
D gene: -
J gene: TRBJ2-7
CDR3 DNA: TGCAGCGCCAGCAGGGACCGGTCAAAGCGATTGACAGAAGAGCAGTACTTC
CDR3 protein: CSASRDRSKRLTEEQYF

clone size: many
V gene: TRBV30
D gene: -
J gene: TRBJ1-5
CDR3 DNA: TGTGCCTATGAACAGGGTAATCAGCCCCAGCATTTT
CDR3 protein: CAYEQGNQPQHF

clone size: few
V gene: TRBV2
D gene: TRBD1
J gene: TRBJ1-4
CDR3 DNA: TGTGCCAGCAGTCGACAGGGGGTAGAGGAAAAACTGTTTTTT
CDR3 protein: CASSRQGVEEKLFF

clone size: -
V gene: TRBV20-1
D gene: TRBD2
J gene: TRBJ2-1
CDR3 DNA: TGCAGTGCTAGAGGCGGGACTAGCGGGGGGGCCTACAATGAGCAGTTCTTC
CDR3 protein: CSARGGTSGGAYNEQFF

clone size: many
V gene: TRBV27
D gene: -
J gene: TRBJ1-2
CDR3 DNA: TGTGCCAGCAGTTTCAGGGCCTTTAACTATGGCTACACCTTC
CDR3 protein: CASSFRAFNYGYTF

clone size: -
V gene: TRBV5-1
D gene: TRBD2
J gene: TRBJ2-7
CDR3 DNA: TGCGCCAGCCTCCCAGGTGGCGGGGGCTCCTACGAGCAGTACTTC
CDR3 protein: CASLPGGGGSYEQYF

clone size: -
V gene: TRBV5-4
D gene: TRBD2
J gene: TRBJ2-5
CDR3 DNA: TGTGCCAGCAGCCCGCCGGGACTAGCGGGAGTGAAGGAGACCCAGTACTTC
CDR3 protein: CASSPPGLAGVKETQYF

clone size: -
V gene: TRBV7-9
D gene: TRBD1
J gene: TRBJ1-2
CDR3 DNA: TGTGCCAGCAGCGGACAGGGAAATCACTATGGCTACACCTTC
CDR3 protein: CASSGQGNHYGYTF

clone size: -
V gene: TRBV7-2
D gene: -
J gene: TRBJ2-6
CDR3 DNA: TGTGCCAGCAGCTCACAGCAGAACACCGGGGCCAACGTCCTGACTTTC
CDR3 protein: CASSSQQNTGANVLTF

clone size: few
V gene: TRBV5-5
D gene: TRBD1
J gene: TRBJ1-4
CDR3 DNA: TGTGCCAGCAGTCTGCAGGGGGCGCGATCTGAAAAACTGTTTTTT
CDR3 protein: CASSLQGARSEKLFF

clone size: medium-sized
V gene: TRBV7-2
D gene: -
J gene: TRBJ2-7
CDR3 DNA: TGTGCCAGCAGCCTCATCTACGAGCAGTACTTC
CDR3 protein: CASSLIYEQYF

clone size: -
V gene: TRBV30
D gene: TRBD1
J gene: TRBJ1-2
CDR3 DNA: TGTGCCTGGAGTGCCCGGTCGATCCGGGACAGGCGGAGCTACACCTTC
CDR3 protein: CAWSARSIRDRRSYTF

clone size: once
V gene: TRBV5-1
D gene: -
J gene: TRBJ2-5
CDR3 DNA: -
CDR3 protein: CASRGGQGDEKLFFGSGTQYF

clone size: -
V gene: TRBV12-3/TRBV12-4
D gene: -
J gene: TRBJ1-1
CDR3 DNA: TGTGCCAGCAGCCGGGGACCCCTGGGGACTGAAGCTTTCTTT
CDR3 protein: CASSRGPLGTEAFF

clone size: many
V gene: TRBV5-1
D gene: -
J gene: TRBJ2-2
CDR3 DNA: TGCGCCAGCAGCTTGGGGACAGTTGAGCTGTTTTTT
CDR3 protein: CASSLGTVELFF

clone size: -
V gene: TRBV29-1
D gene: -
J gene: TRBJ2-5
CDR3 DNA: TGCAGCAGTGAAGGGCGAGAGACCCAGTACTTC
CDR3 protein: CSSEGRETQYF

clone size: -
V gene: TRBV30
D gene: -
J gene: TRBJ2-1
CDR3 DNA: TGTGCCTGGAACCTGGGTTCTTGCAATAAGCAGTTCTTC
CDR3 protein: CAWNLGSCNKQFF